The 14 T cell receptor beta chains below all came from one sample that was sequenced in a study of identifying expanded T cells in peripheral blood. TCRdb's copy holds only in-frame clones and misses some; the assay was immunoSEQ multiplex PCR. The data show about 90,000 clones, with about 88% seen just once and 3.5% to 5% held by the top ten. The sequenced sample was blood. Receptors were obtained from a person aged 18-70 years in good health.

The chain recombines TRBV27 with TRBJ1-6, with D perhaps TRBD1 (5 bases). The CDR3 has 15 residues. CDR1 is MNHEY and CDR2 is SMNVEV in the germline V gene (reference sequence). Trimming took off 5 bases at V and 6 bases at J, with 14 bases between the two ends. As DNA, the CDR3 is TGTGCCAGCAGTAACCCCCGGGACGGTAATTCACCCCTCCACTTT. The encoded protein is CASSNPRDGNSPLHF.

The rearrangement joins TRBV5-4 to TRBJ1-4, with 9 bases that match TRBD1. Trimming took 4 bases from V and 10 from J; bases not matched to a gene: 11. In germline, CDR1 is SGHNT, CDR2 YYREEE (reference sequence). This CDR3 spans 15 amino acids. In nucleotides, the CDR3 is TGTGCCAGCAGCGGTACCGGAGACAGGGGGAGAAAACTGTTTTTT. Its protein is CASSGTGDRGRKLFF.

The V and J genes are TRBV6-5 and TRBJ2-1, with D possibly being TRBD1 (5 bases). The CDR3 runs to 15 residues. V lost 6 bases to trimming and J lost 3 bases, with 15 bases between them. CDR1 and CDR2 from the germline V gene are MNHEY and SVGAGI. DNA of the CDR3: TGTGCCAGCAGCCTTGGACAAAACATCTACAATGAGCAGTTCTTC. This codes for CASSLGQNIYNEQFF.

The V gene is TRBV29-1, the J gene TRBJ2-3; 7 bases fit TRBD2. The CDR3 runs 18 residues. Germline V gives CDR1 SQVTM, CDR2 ANQGSEA. J gave up 0 bases and V 4 bases, and 16 bases lay outside the gene matches. The CDR3 here is CSVAKGQAGHPSTDTQYF. The CDR3 coding sequence is TGCAGCGTTGCCAAGGGGCAAGCGGGGCACCCTAGCACAGATACGCAGTATTTT.

The V gene is TRBV6-6, the J gene TRBJ1-1; D possibly corresponds to TRBD1 (5 bases). The ends were cut back, 2 bases at V and 5 bases at J, with 12 bases in the middle. The CDR3 loop spans 14 amino acids. The germline V gene has CDR1 MNHNY and CDR2 SVGAGI (reference sequence). This chain's CDR3 is CASSYAGMETEAFF. The CDR3 bases are TGTGCCAGCAGTTACGCAGGGATGGAAACTGAAGCTTTCTTT.

This rearrangement joins TRBV6-4 to TRBJ2-2; 9 bases line up with TRBD1. CDR3 size: 17 residues. Trimming removed 6 bases from V and 6 bases from J; junction bases left unmatched: 14. CDR1 MRHNA and CDR2 SNTAGT come from the germline V gene. CDR3 nucleotides: TGTGCCAGCAGCACCAATTTCGGGACAGGGTTATCCGGGGAGCTGTTTTTT. Amino acids: CASSTNFGTGLSGELFF.

V is TRBV4-3 and J is TRBJ1-1, with 7 positions matching TRBD1. The CDR3 length is 17 residues. Germline V CDR1 and CDR2: LGHNA, YSLEER. The J segment lost 4 bases and the V segment lost 1 base, leaving 12 bases of the junction unmatched. In DNA form, the CDR3 reads TGCGCCAGCAGCCAAGGGGCGAGGGGGCTCACGGGCACTGAAGCTTTCTTT. Amino acids: CASSQGARGLTGTEAFF.

V is TRBV29-1 and J is TRBJ2-5; D is perhaps TRBD1 (6 bases). CDR1 and CDR2 (germline): SQVTM, ANQGSEA. V was pared by 6 bases and J by 6 bases, with 11 bases between. The CDR3 contains 11 residues. DNA of the CDR3: TGCAGCGTAAACAGGGAGAAGACCCAGTACTTC. It codes for CSVNREKTQYF.

V and J are TRBV11-2 and TRBJ1-1; D ambiguous. CDR1 is SGHAT, CDR2 FQNNGV, per germline. V was pared by 0 bases and J by 1 base, with 3 bases between. There are 13 residues in the CDR3. CDR3 sequence reads: CASSLDPNTEAFF. The CDR3 bases are TGTGCCAGCAGCTTAGACCCGAACACTGAAGCTTTCTTT.

The J gene is TRBJ2-7, the V gene TRBV10-3, with D hard to call. V was cut by 8 bases and J by 3 bases, with 14 bases left in between. The germline gives CDR1 ENHRY, CDR2 SYGVKD. The CDR3 is 13 amino acids. The CDR3 spells CAICLAPNYEQYF. As DNA, the CDR3 is TGTGCCATCTGTCTTGCGCCGAACTACGAGCAGTACTTC.

The chain employs TRBV5-6 and TRBJ2-7, with 7 bases identical to TRBD1. Germline CDR1 is SGHDT and CDR2 is YYEEEE. The CDR3 runs 15 residues. After removal of 4 bases from V and 3 bases from J, the junction contained 10 bases not matched to a gene. In DNA, the CDR3 is TGTGCCAGCAGCATTCCGGGACAGAGCTACTACGAGCAGTACTTC. Translation gives CASSIPGQSYYEQYF.

The chain uses TRBV10-1 and TRBJ2-1, with a tentative D call TRBD1 (5 bases). Germline CDR1 WNHNN, CDR2 SYGVQD (reference sequence). The length of the CDR3 is 15 residues. V was clipped by 5 bases and J by 3 bases, with 14 bases between them. DNA for the CDR3: TGCGCCAGCAGTAAAAGGGGTGGCTTCTACAATGAGCAGTTCTTC. It is translated as CASSKRGGFYNEQFF.

This clone appeared a single time. The chain has TRBV5-8 and TRBJ1-1; tentative D call: TRBD1 (6 bases). This CDR3 comprises 15 residues. The germline V and J ends were trimmed by 3 bases and 1 base, with 13 bases remaining between them. Germline V lookup: CDR1 SGHTS, CDR2 YDEGEE. The DNA for the CDR3 is TGTGCCAGCAGCTCGGGGGCTTTGCCGAACACTGAAGCTTTCTTT. The encoded protein is CASSSGALPNTEAFF.

The J gene is TRBJ2-3, the V gene TRBV13; no definite D call. The CDR3 has 17 amino acids. With 5 bases removed from V and 5 bases from J, the gap between germline ends came to 23 bases. CDR1 and CDR2 (germline): PRHDT, FYEKMQ (reference sequence). CDR3 nucleotide sequence: TGTGCCAGCAGCCCAGCCGTTTCCACAAAACGGGTAGATACGCAGTATTTT. As protein: CASSPAVSTKRVDTQYF.